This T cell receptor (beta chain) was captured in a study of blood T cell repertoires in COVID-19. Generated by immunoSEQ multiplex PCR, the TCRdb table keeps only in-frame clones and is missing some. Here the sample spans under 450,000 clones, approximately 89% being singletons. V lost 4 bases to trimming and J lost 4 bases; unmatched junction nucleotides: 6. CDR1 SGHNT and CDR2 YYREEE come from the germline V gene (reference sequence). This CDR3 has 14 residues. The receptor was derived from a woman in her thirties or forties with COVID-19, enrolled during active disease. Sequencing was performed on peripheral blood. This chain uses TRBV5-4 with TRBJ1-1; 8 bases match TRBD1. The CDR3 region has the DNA TGTGCCAGCAGCACTCGGACAGGGAGCACTGAAGCTTTCTTT. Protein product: CASSTRTGSTEAFF.